This T cell receptor (beta chain) appears in the sequencing data of a study of shared clonotypes between healthy human individuals (dated by TCRdb to the early 2020s). Some background on the complete study: Three men and a couple of women, aged 18 to 49 years, made up the cohort. For each donor, CD4 naive and CD4 memory were each run on three plates, CD8 naive on two plates, and CD8 memory on one plate. To estimate repertoire size and how much clonotypes are shared between individuals, the study performed deep sequencing of blood TCR repertoires from a few healthy adults. Different laboratories and diverse techniques were used to prepare libraries and sequence TCR repertoires, to increase sequencing depth and limit assay-specific biases. Each donor's leukapheresis produced roughly between roughly 0.94 and 9.5 billion PBMCs. What the work shows at the level of the full study, not this receptor alone: About 5% of naive CD4, roughly 3.5% of naive CD8, 2.3% of memory CD4, and around 0.4% of memory CD8 clonotypes were shared across a handful of donors. Even with the large sequencing depth, rarefaction of the sorted-subset datasets indicated that sequencing was incomplete. Sampling was restricted to blood, and TCR repertoires in tissues likely differ from the TCR repertoires found in blood. Because the study included a small number of donors, the genetic and exposure-history diversity represented was limited. Pairwise subsampling led to the expectation that sequencing depth would affect the degree of clonotype sharing among donors. Estimated clonotype richness was generally larger for naive than for memory subsets. Higher generation probabilities were observed for clonotypes shared by all four sorted-subset donors than for non-shared clonotypes.

Using the deep immunoSEQ assay, multiplex PCR amplified TCR CDR3 regions from genomic DNA. Extracted genomic DNA from each cell subset was distributed evenly across all wells of several immunoSEQ 96-well plates, and each plate was treated as a replicate. For sorted subsets, roughly 0.2 ug genomic DNA, equal to approximately 30,000 T cell genomes, was loaded into each replicate PCR. The purified libraries were quantified using a Qubit 3.0 fluorometer, sized with a Bioanalyzer 2100, and then quantified again using the KAPA Library Quantification kit. A separate single-read 150-cycle Illumina NextSeq 550 flow cell was used to sequence each immunoSEQ 96-well plate. From the authors' description of their analysis: The immunoSEQ output contained only junctional sequences without quality scores, so filtering could not match that applied to full-length reads. Sequences were annotated with PyIR, a Python wrapper for IgBLAST v1.9, using IMGT germline references to assign V/J genes and CDR3. Any read was removed if the V/J assignment was weak (E-value above 1e-6), the CDR3 was missing, or the read contained stop codons, out-of-frame junctions, or ambiguous translated residues. V3J clonotypes were defined by identical inferred V gene, J gene, and CDR3 amino acid sequence. Percentage overlap between repertoires was computed as shared unique clonotypes divided by the size of the smaller repertoire. Richness of each repertoire was evaluated using RTK rarefaction, the Chao1 estimator, and Recon v2.1 estimates of unobserved clonotypes. Generation probabilities were computed with OLGA for all TCRbeta clonotypes obtained by the gDNA method from four donors. What TCRdb holds here is the immuneACCESS table cut down to in-frame rearrangements. Part of the clones is not present; checked against another copy, under half of the missing clones reflect an unresolved V gene, and the others are unexplained. That table furnishes V, J and clone size, whereas the DNA furnished D and trimming. This sample lists 550,000 to 700,000 clones; around 73% were detected once. 1.5% to 2% of the sample lies in the top ten.

In regard to this clone: This clone's antigen is unknown. No much larger clonotype is one base removed from it; base qualities were not supplied.

At the junction V is shortened by 6 bases and J by 0 bases, with 22 bases in between. The germline V gene sets CDR1 to MDHEN and CDR2 to SYDVKM. From its cysteine to its phenylalanine, the CDR3 spans 18 amino acids. Only CDR3 DNA remains: 54 bases, in frame from the first base. Donors were healthy HIV-negative adults with no recently reported acute infections or vaccinations. Every donor was a Caucasian adult living in Nashville, Tennessee, USA. CD4+ T cells were enriched by magnetic negative selection, after which naive cells were positively selected on CD45RA and the negative fraction was taken as the memory subset. Blood was collected by leukapheresis, and PBMCs were isolated by Ficoll-Histopaque density gradient centrifugation and then cryopreserved in liquid nitrogen vapor phase. Purity and quantity of every magnetically sorted T cell population were checked by analytical flow cytometry. Genomic DNA was isolated from each sorted fraction and quantified by UV absorbance on a Nanodrop 2000c.

The receptor comes from a young woman in good health. The source material was memory CD4+ T cells sorted from blood. The cell subset or site label on this specimen signifies: CD45RA-negative fraction. This chain joins TRBV28 to TRBJ2-3; TRBD2 is perhaps the D gene, given 6 matching bases. The nucleotide sequence reads as follows: TGTGCCAGCAGCCAGCGGGTTCCGAGGGCCTATAGCACAGATACGCAGTATTTT. Its protein is CASSQRVPRAYSTDTQYF.